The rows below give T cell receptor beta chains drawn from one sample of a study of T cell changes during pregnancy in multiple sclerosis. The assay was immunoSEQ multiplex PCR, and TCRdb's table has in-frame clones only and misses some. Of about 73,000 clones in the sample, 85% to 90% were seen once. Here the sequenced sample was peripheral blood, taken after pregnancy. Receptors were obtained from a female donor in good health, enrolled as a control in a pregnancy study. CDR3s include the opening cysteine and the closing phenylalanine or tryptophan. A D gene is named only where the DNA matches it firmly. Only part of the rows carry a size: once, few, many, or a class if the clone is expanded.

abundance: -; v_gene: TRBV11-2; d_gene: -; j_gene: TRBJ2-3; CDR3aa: CASSPQAWDTQYF; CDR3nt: TGTGCCAGCAGCCCACAGGCTTGGGATACGCAGTATTTT
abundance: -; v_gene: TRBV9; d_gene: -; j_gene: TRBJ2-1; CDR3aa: CASSVEPSGPYNEQFF; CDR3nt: TGTGCCAGCAGCGTAGAACCCAGCGGCCCCTACAATGAGCAGTTCTTC
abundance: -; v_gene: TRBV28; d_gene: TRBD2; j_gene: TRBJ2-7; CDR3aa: CASSSRLAGGYYEQYF; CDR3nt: TGTGCCAGCAGTTCCCGACTAGCGGGGGGGTACTACGAGCAGTACTTC
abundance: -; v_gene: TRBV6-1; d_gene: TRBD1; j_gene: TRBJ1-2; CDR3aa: CASSATGSYGYTF; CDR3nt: TGTGCCAGCAGCGCGACAGGGAGCTATGGCTACACCTTC
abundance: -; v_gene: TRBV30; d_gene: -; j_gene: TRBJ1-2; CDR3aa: CAWSPPPGLAYGYTF; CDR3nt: TGTGCCTGGAGTCCCCCCCCAGGGCTCGCCTATGGCTACACCTTC
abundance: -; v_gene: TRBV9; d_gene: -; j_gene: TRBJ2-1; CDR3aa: CASSDRAGLVHEQFF; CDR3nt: TGTGCCAGCAGCGATCGCGCGGGACTGGTCCATGAGCAGTTCTTC
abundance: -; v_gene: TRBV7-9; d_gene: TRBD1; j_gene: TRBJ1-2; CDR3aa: CASSPGQGGYGYTF; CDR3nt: TGTGCCAGCAGCCCAGGACAGGGCGGCTATGGCTACACCTTC
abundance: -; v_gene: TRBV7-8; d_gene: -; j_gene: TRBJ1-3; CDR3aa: CASSLGLTGLDTIYF; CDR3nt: TGTGCCAGCAGCTTAGGACTTACAGGGTTGGACACCATATATTTT
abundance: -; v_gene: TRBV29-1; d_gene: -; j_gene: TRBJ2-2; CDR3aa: CSVILASINTGELFF; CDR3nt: TGCAGCGTTATCCTAGCATCGATAAACACCGGGGAGCTGTTTTTT
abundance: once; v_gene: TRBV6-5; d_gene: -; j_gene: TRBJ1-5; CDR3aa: CASSRGGQPQHF; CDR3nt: TGTGCCAGCAGCCGCGGGGGACAGCCCCAGCATTTT
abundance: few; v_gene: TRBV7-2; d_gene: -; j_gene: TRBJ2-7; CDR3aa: CASSLEPTYEQYF; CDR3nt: TGTGCCAGCAGCTTAGAACCTACCTACGAGCAGTACTTC
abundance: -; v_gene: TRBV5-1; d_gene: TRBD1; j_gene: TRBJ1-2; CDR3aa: CASSLPGQGNDGYTF; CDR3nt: TGCGCCAGCAGCCTCCCGGGACAGGGGAACGATGGCTACACCTTC
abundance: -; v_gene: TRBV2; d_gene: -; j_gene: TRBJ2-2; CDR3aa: CASSEFGGNTGELFF; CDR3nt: TGTGCCAGCAGTGAATTTGGAGGGAACACCGGGGAGCTGTTTTTT
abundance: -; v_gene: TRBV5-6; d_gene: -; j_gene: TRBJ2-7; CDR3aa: CASSFWRREDEQYF; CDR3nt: TGTGCCAGCAGCTTCTGGCGAAGGGAGGACGAGCAGTACTTC
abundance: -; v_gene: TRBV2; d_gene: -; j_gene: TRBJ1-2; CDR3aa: CASIGALFRYTF; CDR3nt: TGTGCCAGCATTGGGGCCCTTTTTCGATACACCTTC
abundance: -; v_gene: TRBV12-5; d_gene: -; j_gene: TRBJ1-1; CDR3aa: CASRGILEAFF; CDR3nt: TGTGCTAGTCGGGGTATTCTTGAAGCTTTCTTT
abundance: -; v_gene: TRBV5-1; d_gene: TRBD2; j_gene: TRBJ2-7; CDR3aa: CASSFGLAGWYEQYF; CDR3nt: TGCGCCAGCAGCTTTGGGCTAGCGGGTTGGTACGAGCAGTACTTC
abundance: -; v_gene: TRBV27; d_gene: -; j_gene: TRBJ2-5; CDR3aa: CASSPLSTTAETQYF; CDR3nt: TGTGCCAGCAGTCCTCTATCGACTACTGCCGAGACCCAGTACTTC
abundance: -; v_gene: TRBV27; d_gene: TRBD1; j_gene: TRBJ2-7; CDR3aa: CASSTDRAYEQYF; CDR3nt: TGTGCCAGCAGCACGGACAGGGCGTACGAGCAGTACTTC
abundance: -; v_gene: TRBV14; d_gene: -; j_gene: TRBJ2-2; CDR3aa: CASSQVSGGELFF; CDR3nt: TGTGCCAGCAGCCAAGTATCCGGGGGGGAGCTGTTTTTT
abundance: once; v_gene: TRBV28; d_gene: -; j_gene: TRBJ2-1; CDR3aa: CASSFPAGGQYNEQFF; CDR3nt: TGTGCCAGCAGTTTCCCGGCAGGAGGCCAATACAATGAGCAGTTCTTC
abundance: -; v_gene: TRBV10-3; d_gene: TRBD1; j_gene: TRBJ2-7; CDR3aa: CATGAAPDEQYF; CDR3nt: TGTGCTACAGGGGCGGCCCCGGACGAGCAGTACTTC
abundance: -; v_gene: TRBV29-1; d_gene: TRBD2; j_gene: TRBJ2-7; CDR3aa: CSVQGREASYEQYF; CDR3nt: TGCAGCGTTCAGGGGCGGGAGGCCTCCTACGAGCAGTACTTC
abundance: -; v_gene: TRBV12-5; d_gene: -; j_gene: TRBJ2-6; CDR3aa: CASGLPHRATGANVLTF; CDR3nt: TGTGCTAGTGGTTTGCCCCACAGGGCGACTGGGGCCAACGTCCTGACTTTC
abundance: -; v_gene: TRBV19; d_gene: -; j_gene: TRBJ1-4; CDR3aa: CASSTVSARVRAVSEKLFF; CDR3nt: TGTGCCAGTAGTACGGTTTCGGCCAGGGTCAGAGCTGTGAGTGAAAAACTGTTTTTT
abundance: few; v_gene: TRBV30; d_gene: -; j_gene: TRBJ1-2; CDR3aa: CAWSPGDLWGVGYTF; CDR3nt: TGTGCCTGGAGTCCAGGGGACCTCTGGGGTGTGGGCTACACCTTC
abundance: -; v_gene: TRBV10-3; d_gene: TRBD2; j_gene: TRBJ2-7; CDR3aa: CAIGRAGVYEQYF; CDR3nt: TGTGCCATCGGTCGAGCGGGGGTATACGAGCAGTACTTC
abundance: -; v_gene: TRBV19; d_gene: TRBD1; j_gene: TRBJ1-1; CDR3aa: CASSIPPGQGFWNTEAFF; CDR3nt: TGTGCCAGTAGCATTCCCCCGGGACAGGGATTTTGGAACACTGAAGCTTTCTTT
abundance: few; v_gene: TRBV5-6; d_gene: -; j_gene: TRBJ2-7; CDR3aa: CASSSGPGNYEQYF; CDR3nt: TGTGCCAGCAGCAGCGGGCCAGGCAACTACGAGCAGTACTTC